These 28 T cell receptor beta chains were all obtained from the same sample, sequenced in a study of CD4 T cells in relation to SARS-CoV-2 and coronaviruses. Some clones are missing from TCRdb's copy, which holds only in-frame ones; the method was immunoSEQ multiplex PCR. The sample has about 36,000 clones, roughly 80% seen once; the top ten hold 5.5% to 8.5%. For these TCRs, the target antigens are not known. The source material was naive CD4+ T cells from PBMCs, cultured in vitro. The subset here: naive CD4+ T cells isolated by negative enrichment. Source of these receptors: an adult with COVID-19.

DNA for the CDR3: TGCAGCCTTACTAGCGGGAGGGTCGGGAGGGAGCAGTTCTTC. Translating gives CSLTSGRVGREQFF. The V gene is TRBV29-1, the J gene TRBJ2-1, with 13 bases fitting TRBD2. CDR1 and CDR2 from the germline V gene are SQVTM and ANQGSEA. V shed 8 bases and J 10 bases; nucleotides not matched to a gene: 11. The CDR3 sequence is 14 residues long.

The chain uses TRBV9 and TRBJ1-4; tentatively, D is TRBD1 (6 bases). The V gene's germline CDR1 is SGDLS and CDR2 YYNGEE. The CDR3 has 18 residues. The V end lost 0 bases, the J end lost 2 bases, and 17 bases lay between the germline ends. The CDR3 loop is CASSVATGSQGTNEKLFF. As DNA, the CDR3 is TGTGCCAGCAGCGTAGCTACAGGGAGTCAGGGGACTAATGAAAAACTGTTTTTT.

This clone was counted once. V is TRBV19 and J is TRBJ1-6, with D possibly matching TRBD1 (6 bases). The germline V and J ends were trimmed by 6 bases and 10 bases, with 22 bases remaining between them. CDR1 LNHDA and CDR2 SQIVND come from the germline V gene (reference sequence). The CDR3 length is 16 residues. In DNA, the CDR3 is TGTGCCAGTAGGAGAGCGGGGGGCGCTTTGGGATCACCCCTCCACTTT. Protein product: CASRRAGGALGSPLHF.

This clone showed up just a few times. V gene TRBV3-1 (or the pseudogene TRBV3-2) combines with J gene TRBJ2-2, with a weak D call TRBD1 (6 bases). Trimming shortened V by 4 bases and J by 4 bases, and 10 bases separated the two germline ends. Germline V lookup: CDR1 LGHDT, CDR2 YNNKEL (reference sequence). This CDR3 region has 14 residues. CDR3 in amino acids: CASSRTAPTGELFF. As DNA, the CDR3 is TGTGCCAGCAGCCGGACAGCCCCCACCGGGGAGCTGTTTTTT.

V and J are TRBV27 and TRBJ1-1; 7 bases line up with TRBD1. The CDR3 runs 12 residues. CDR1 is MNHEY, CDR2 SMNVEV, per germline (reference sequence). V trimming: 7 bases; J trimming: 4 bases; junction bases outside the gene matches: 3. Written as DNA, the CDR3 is TGTGCCAGCAAGGGGGCCGGCACTGAAGCTTTCTTT. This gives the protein CASKGAGTEAFF.

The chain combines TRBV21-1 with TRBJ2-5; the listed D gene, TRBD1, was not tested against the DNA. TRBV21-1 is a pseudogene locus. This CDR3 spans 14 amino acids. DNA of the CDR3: TGTGCCAGCAGACCTACTTCAGGTGGAGAGACCCAGTACTTC. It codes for CASRPTSGGETQYF.

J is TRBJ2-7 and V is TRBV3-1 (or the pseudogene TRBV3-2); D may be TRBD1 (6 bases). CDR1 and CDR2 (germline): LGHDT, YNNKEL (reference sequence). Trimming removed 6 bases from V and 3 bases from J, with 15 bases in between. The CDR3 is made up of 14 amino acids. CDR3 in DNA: TGTGCCAGCAGACGCGCCGGGACACGCTACGAGCAGTACTTC. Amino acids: CASRRAGTRYEQYF.

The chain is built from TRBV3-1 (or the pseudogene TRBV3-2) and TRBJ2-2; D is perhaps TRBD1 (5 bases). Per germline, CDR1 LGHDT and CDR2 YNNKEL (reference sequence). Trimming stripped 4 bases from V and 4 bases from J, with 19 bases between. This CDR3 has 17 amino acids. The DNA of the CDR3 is TGTGCCAGCAGCCCCCGGAGACGGCAGGGCCGCACCGGGGAGCTGTTTTTT. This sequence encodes CASSPRRRQGRTGELFF.

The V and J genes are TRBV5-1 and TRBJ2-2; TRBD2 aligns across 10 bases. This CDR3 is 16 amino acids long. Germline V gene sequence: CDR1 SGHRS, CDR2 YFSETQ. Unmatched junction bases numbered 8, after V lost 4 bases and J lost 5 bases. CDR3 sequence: CASSNLAGDQTGELFF. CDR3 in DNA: TGCGCCAGCAGCAACCTAGCGGGAGATCAGACCGGGGAGCTGTTTTTT.

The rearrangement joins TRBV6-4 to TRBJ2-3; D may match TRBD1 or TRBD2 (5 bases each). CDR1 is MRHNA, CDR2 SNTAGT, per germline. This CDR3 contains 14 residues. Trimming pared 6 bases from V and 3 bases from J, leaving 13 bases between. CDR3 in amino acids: CASSEGKETDTQYF. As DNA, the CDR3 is TGTGCCAGCAGCGAGGGGAAGGAGACAGATACGCAGTATTTT.

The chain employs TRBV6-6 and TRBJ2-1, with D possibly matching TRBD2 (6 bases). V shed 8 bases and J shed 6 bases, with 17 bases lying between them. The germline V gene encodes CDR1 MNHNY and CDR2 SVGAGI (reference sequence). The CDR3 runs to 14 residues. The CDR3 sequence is CASRHPGSRNEQFF. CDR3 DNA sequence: TGTGCCAGCCGACACCCCGGGAGTCGCAATGAGCAGTTCTTC.

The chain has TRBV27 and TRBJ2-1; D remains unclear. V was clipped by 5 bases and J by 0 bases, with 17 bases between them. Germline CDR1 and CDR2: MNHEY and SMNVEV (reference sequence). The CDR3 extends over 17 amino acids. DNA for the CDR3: TGTGCCAGCAGTCTTCGGGTCAGTGTAAGCTCCTACAATGAGCAGTTCTTC. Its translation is CASSLRVSVSSYNEQFF.

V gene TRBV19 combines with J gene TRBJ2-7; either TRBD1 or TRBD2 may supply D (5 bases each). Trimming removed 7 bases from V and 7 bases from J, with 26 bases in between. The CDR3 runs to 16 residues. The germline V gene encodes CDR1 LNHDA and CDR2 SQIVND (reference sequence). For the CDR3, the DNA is TGTGCCAGTACCCGAACCTGGAGAGGCCCTTGGGGGGAGCAGTACTTC. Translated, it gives CASTRTWRGPWGEQYF.

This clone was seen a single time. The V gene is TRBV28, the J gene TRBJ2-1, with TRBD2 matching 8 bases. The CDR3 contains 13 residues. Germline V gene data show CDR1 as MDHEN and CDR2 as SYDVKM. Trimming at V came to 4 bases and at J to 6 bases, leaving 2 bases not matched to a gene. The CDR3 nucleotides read TGTGCCAGCAGTTGGGGACTAGTCAATGAGCAGTTCTTC. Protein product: CASSWGLVNEQFF.

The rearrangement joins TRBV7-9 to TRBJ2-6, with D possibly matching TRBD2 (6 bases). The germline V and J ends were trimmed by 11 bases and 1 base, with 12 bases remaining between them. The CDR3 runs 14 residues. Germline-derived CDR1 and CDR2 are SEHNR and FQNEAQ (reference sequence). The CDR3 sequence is CAGLARSGANVLTF. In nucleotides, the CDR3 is TGTGCCGGCCTAGCGCGATCTGGGGCCAACGTCCTGACTTTC.

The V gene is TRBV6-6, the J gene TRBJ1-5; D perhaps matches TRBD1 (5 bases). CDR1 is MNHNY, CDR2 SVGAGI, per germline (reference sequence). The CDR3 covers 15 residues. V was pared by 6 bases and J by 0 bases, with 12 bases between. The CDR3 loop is CASRPQGYSNQPQHF. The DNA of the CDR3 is TGTGCCAGCAGACCCCAGGGATATAGCAATCAGCCCCAGCATTTT.

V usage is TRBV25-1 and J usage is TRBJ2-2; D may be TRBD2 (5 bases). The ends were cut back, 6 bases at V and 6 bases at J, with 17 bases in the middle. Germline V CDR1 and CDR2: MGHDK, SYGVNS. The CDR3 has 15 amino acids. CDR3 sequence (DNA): TGTGCCAGCAGAAGTTCTAGCTACTATTCCGGGGAGCTGTTTTTT. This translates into CASRSSSYYSGELFF.

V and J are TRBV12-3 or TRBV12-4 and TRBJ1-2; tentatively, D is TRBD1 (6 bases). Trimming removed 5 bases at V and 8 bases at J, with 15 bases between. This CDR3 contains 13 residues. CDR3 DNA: TGTGCCAGCAGTCTACAGGGTTCGGAGGGCTACACCTTC. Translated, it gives CASSLQGSEGYTF.

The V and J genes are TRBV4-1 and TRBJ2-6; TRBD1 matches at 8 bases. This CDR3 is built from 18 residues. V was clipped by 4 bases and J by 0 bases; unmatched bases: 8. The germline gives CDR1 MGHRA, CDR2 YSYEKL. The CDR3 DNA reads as TGCGCCAGCAGCCCTCGGACAGGGTTCAGCTCTGGGGCCAACGTCCTGACTTTC. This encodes CASSPRTGFSSGANVLTF.

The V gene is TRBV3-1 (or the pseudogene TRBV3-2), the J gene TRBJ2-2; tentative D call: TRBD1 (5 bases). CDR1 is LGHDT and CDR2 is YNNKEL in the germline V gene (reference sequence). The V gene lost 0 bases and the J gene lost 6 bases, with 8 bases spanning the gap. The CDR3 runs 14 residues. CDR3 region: CASSQEAGPGELFF. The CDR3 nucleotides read TGTGCCAGCAGCCAAGAGGCAGGGCCCGGGGAGCTGTTTTTT.

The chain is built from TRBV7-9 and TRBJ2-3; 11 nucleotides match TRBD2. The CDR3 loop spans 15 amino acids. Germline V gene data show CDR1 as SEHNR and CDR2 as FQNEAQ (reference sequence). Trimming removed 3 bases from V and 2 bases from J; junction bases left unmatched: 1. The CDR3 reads CASSLTSGTTDTQYF. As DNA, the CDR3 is TGTGCCAGCAGCTTGACTAGCGGGACCACAGATACGCAGTATTTT.

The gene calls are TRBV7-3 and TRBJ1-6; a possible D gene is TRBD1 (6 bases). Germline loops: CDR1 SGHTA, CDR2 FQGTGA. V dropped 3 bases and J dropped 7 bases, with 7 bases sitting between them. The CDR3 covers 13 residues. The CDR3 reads CASSFQGNSPLHF. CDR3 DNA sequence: TGTGCCAGCAGCTTCCAGGGGAATTCACCCCTCCACTTT. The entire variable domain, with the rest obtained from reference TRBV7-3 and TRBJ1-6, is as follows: GAGVSQTPSNKVTEKGKYVELRCDPISGHTALYWYRQSLGQGPEFLIYFQGTGAADDSGLPNDRFFAVRPEGSVSTLKIQRTERGDSAVYLCASSFQGNSPLHFGNGTRLTVT.

In DNA, the CDR3 is TGTGCCAGCAGTGACGGTGCGGGGACCCCCGGAGAGCAGTACTTC. Translating it yields CASSDGAGTPGEQYF. This sequence joins TRBV28 and TRBJ2-7; D perhaps matches TRBD2 (6 bases). The V gene lost 5 bases and the J gene lost 7 bases, with 21 bases spanning the gap. Looked up from germline, CDR1 is MDHEN and CDR2 is SYDVKM. The CDR3 runs to 15 residues.

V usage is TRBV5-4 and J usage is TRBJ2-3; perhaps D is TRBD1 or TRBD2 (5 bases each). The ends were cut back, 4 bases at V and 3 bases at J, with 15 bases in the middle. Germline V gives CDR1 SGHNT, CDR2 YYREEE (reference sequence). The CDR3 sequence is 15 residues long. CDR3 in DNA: TGTGCCAGCAGCCCCCCCGGGACGAAAACAGATACGCAGTATTTT. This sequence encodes CASSPPGTKTDTQYF. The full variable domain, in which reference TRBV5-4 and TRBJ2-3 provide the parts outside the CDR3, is ETGVTQSPTHLIKTRGQQVTLRCSSQSGHNTVSWYQQALGQGPQFIFQYYREEENGRGNFPPRFSGLQFPNYSSELNVNALELDDSALYLCASSPPGTKTDTQYFGPGTRLTVL.

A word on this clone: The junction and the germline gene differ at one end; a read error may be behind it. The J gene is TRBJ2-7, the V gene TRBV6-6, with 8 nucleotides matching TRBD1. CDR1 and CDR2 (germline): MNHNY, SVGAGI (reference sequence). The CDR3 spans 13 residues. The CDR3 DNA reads TGTGCCAGCAGTTACCCGAGACAGGGGCCCCTAGGCTTC. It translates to CASSYPRQGPLGF.

Written as DNA, the CDR3 is TGTGCCAGCAGTACCTACCGGGAGAGGATTGGAAACACCATATATTTT. Translated, it gives CASSTYRERIGNTIYF. The V call is TRBV28, the J call TRBJ1-3, with D unresolved. This CDR3 has 16 residues. Per germline, CDR1 MDHEN and CDR2 SYDVKM. The V and J ends lost 5 bases and 3 bases respectively, with 17 bases between them. Full variable domain (rest looked up from reference TRBV28 and TRBJ1-3): DVKVTQSSRYLVKRTGEKVFLECVQDMDHENMFWYRQDPGLGLRLIYFSYDVKMKEKGDIPEGYSVSREKKERFSLILESASTNQTSMYLCASSTYRERIGNTIYFGEGSWLTVV.

CDR3 sequence: CASSYSGSGGELFF. DNA for the CDR3: TGTGCCAGCAGTTACAGCGGGAGTGGCGGGGAGCTGTTTTTT. This chain joins TRBV6-5 and TRBJ2-2; 8 nucleotides agree with TRBD2. Germline values: CDR1 MNHEY, CDR2 SVGAGI. This CDR3 comprises 14 residues. J lost 7 bases, V lost 2 bases, and 3 bases had no gene match.

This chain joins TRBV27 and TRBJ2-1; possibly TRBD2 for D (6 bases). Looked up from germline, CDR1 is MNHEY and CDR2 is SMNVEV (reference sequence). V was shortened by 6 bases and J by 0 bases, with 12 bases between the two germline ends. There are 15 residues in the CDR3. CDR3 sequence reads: CASSAGGPSYNEQFF. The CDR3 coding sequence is TGTGCCAGCAGCGCCGGAGGGCCCTCCTACAATGAGCAGTTCTTC.